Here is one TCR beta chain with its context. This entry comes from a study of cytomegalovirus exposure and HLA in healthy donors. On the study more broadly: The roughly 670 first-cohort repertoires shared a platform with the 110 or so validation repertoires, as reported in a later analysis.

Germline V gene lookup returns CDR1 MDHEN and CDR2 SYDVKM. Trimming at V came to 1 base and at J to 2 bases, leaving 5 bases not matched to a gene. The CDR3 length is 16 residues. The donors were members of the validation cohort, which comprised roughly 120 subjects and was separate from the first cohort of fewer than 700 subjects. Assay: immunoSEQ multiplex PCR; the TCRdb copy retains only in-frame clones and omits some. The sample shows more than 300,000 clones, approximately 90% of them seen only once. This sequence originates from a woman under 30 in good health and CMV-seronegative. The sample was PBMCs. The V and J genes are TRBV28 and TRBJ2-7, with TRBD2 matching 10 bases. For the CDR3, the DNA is TGTGCCAGCAGTTTATACACGGGACTAGCGCCCTACGAGCAGTACTTC. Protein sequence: CASSLYTGLAPYEQYF.